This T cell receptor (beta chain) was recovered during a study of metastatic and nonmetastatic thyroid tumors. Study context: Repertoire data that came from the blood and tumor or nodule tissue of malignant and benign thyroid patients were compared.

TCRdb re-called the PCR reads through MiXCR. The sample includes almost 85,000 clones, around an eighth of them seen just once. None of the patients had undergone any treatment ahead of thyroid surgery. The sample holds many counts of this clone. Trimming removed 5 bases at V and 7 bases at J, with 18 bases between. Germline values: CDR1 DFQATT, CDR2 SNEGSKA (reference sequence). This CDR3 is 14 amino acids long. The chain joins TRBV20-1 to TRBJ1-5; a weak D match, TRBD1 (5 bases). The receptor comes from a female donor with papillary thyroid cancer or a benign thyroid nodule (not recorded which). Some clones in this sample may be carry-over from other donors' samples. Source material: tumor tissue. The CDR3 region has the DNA TGCAGTGCTTCCCCCTATGGGGACGGGCAGCCCCAGCATTTT. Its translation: CSASPYGDGQPQHF.